This T cell receptor beta chain comes out of a study of cytomegalovirus exposure and HLA in healthy donors. General study results and limits: Later on, an analysis tied 15,000 to 20,000 TCR beta sequences to HLA alleles at 0.05 false discovery rate. Excluded were some V segments that proved indistinguishable, including TRBV6-2 and TRBV6-3. In a later analysis, CMV-associated beta chains were mostly HLA-associated, it appeared.

As concerns this clone: Its matching antigen is unknown.

The PCR made use of 60 Vbeta and 13 Jbeta primers. TCRdb keeps only in-frame clones here, not all; method: immunoSEQ multiplex PCR. The sample lists about 130,000 clones; over 80% were seen once. There are 14 residues in the CDR3. CDR1 SGHRS and CDR2 YFSETQ come from the germline V gene. V lost 4 bases and J lost 3; bases outside the gene matches: 5. Sequencing was done on a sample of PBMCs. The rearrangement uses TRBV5-1 and TRBJ2-7, with TRBD2 identical over 9 bases. This receptor was taken from a boy aged 5-17 years in good health and CMV-seronegative. CDR3 loop: CASSPGLAFYEQYF. In nucleotides, the CDR3 is TGCGCCAGCAGCCCGGGACTAGCATTCTACGAGCAGTACTTC.